The sequence of this TCR beta chain was determined in a study of post-analysis software for immune sequencing data. Points from the study as a whole: Higher frequency in patients than in controls was seen for about five TRBV segments, with TRBV5-6, TRBV5-1 and TRBV20-1 among them.

The library was made from cDNA and included unique molecular identifiers. TCRdb used MiXCR to reprocess the PCR reads, holding one entry per CDR3 protein. The sample includes roughly 620,000 distinct CDR3 sequences, 44% of them seen just once. This clonotype showed up just a few times. The antigen remains unidentified. Trimming cost V 4 bases and J 5 bases, with 17 bases left between them. This CDR3 region has 15 residues. The germline CDR1 and CDR2 sequences are MNHEY and SVGAGI. The V gene is TRBV6-5, the J gene TRBJ1-2; D unresolved. The TCR was taken from a girl under 18 with multiple sclerosis. Specimen: blood. The CDR3 loop is CASSLIYDDRYGYTF. As DNA, the CDR3 is TGTGCCAGCAGTTTAATCTATGATGACCGGTATGGCTACACCTTC.